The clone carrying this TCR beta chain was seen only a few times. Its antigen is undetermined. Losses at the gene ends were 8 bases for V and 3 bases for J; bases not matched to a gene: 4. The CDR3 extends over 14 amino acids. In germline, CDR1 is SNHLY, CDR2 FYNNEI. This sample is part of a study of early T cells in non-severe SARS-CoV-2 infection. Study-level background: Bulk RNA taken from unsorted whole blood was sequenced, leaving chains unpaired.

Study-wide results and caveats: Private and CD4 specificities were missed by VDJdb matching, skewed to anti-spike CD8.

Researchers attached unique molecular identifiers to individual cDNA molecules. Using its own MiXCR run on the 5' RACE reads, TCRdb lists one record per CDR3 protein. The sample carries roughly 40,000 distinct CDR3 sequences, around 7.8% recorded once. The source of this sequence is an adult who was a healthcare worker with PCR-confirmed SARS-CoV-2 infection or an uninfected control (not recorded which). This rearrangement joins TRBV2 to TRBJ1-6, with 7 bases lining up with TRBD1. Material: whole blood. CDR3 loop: CASQTGLYNSPLHF. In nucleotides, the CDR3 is TGTGCCAGCCAGACAGGGCTCTATAATTCACCCCTCCACTTT.